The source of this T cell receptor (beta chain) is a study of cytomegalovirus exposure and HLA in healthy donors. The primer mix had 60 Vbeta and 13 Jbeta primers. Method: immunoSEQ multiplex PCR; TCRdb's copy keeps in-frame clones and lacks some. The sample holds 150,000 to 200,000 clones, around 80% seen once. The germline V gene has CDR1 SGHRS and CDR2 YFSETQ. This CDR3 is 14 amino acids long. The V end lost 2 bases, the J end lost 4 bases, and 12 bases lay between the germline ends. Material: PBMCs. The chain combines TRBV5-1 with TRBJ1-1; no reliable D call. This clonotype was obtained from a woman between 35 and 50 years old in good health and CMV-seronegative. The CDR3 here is CASSFSGGPTEAFF. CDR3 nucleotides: TGCGCCAGCAGCTTCTCAGGAGGACCCACTGAAGCTTTCTTT.